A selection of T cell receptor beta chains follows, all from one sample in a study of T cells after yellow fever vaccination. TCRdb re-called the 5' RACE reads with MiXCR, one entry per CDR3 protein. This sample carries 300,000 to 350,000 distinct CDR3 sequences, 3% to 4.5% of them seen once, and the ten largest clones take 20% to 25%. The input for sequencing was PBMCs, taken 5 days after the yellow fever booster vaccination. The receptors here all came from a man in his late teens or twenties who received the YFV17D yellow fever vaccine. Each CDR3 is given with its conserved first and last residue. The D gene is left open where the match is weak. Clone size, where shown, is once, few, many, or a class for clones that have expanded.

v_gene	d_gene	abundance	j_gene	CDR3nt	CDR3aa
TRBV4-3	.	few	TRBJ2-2	TGCGCCAGCAGCCAAGACCAGGGGAACACCGGGGAGCTGTTTTTT	CASSQDQGNTGELFF
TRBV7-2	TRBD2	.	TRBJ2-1	TGTGCCAGCAGCGGGGGCGGGGGGCGTGAGCAGTTCTTC	CASSGGGGREQFF
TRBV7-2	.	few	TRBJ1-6	TGTGCCAGCAGCCCCTGGGCAGGAGATAATTCACCCCTCCACTTT	CASSPWAGDNSPLHF
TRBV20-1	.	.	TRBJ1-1	TGCAGTGCTAGAGGGCAGTTAATATACACTGAAGCTTTCTTT	CSARGQLIYTEAFF
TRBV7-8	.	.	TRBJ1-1	TGTGCCAGCAGCCCTAAGTTAGCAGGGCTTAACACTGAAGCTTTCTTT	CASSPKLAGLNTEAFF
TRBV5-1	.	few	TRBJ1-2	TGCGCCAGCAGCTTGGCCGGAGGTAGGACAGAGGGCTACACCTTC	CASSLAGGRTEGYTF
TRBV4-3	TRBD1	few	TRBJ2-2	TGCGCCAGCAGCCGACAGGGCAACCGGGAGCTGTTTTTT	CASSRQGNRELFF
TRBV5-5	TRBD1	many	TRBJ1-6	TGTGCCAGCAGCGATCAATCCGGGACAGGATATAATTCACCCCTCCACTTT	CASSDQSGTGYNSPLHF
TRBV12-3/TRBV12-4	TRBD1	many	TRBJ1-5	TGTGCCAGCAGGGGACAGGGGGACAATCAGCCCCAGCATTTT	CASRGQGDNQPQHF
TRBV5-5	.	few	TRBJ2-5	TGTGCCAGCAGCTTGAGTGGGGGGCGCTGGGAGACCCAGTACTTC	CASSLSGGRWETQYF
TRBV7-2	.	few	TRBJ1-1	TGTGCCAGCAGCTCATACCTGTTCGAAGCTTTCTTT	CASSSYLFEAFF
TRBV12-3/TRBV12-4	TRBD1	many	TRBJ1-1	TGTGCCAGCAGTTTCGGGTTGTACTGGGACAGCCAGAACACTGAAGCTTTCTTT	CASSFGLYWDSQNTEAFF